The clone carrying this TCR beta chain has a handful of counts. As yet, its antigen is unknown. This sample is part of a study of cytomegalovirus exposure and HLA in healthy donors. General observations from the study: The authors later found TCR association rates varying by HLA locus, with DRB1 most and HLA-C fewest.

This PCR relied on a set of 60 Vbeta primers and 13 Jbeta primers. The assay was immunoSEQ multiplex PCR, and TCRdb's table has in-frame clones only and misses some. Of under 200,000 clones in the sample, over 80% were seen once. Sequencing input: PBMCs. The receptor comes from a male donor in good health and CMV-seropositive.

The DNA for the CDR3 is TGTGCCAGCAGCTTAGCTGGCACTAGCGGGAGGGCCTACGAGCAGTACTTC. As protein: CASSLAGTSGRAYEQYF. The chain joins TRBV13 to TRBJ2-7, with 13 bases identical to TRBD2. The CDR3 is 17 residues long. Unmatched junction bases numbered 5, after V lost 1 base and J lost 2 bases. Germline V lookup: CDR1 PRHDT, CDR2 FYEKMQ (reference sequence).